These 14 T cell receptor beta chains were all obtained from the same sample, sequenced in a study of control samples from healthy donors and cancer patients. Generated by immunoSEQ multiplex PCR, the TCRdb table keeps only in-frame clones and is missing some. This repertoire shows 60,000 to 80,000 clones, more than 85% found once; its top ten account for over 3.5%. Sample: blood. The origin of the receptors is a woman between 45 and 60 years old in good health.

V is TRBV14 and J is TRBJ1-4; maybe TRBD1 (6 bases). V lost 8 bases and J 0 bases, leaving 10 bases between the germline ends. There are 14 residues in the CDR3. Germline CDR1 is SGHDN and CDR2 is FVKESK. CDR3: CASGKGATNEKLFF. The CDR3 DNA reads TGTGCCAGCGGCAAGGGGGCAACTAATGAAAAACTGTTTTTT.

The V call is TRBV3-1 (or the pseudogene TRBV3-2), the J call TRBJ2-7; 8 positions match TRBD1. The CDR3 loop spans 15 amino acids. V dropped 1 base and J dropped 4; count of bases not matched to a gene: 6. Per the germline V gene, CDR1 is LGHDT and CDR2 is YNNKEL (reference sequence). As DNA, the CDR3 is TGTGCCAGCAGCCAAGGTACAGGGGGGCCTTACGAGCAGTACTTC. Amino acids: CASSQGTGGPYEQYF.

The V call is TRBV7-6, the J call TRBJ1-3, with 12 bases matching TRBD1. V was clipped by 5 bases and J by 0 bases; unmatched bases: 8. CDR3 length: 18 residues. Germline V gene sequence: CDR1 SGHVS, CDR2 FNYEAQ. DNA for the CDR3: TGTGCCAGCAGCCCCACTCCGGGACAGGGGGCCTCTGGAAACACCATATATTTT. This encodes CASSPTPGQGASGNTIYF.

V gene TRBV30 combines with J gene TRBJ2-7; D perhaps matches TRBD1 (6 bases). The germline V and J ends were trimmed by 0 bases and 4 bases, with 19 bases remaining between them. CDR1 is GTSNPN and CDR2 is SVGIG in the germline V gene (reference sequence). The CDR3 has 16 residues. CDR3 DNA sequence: TGTGCCTGGAGTGTACTGGGGGCGCTCTACCCTTACGAGCAGTACTTC. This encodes CAWSVLGALYPYEQYF.

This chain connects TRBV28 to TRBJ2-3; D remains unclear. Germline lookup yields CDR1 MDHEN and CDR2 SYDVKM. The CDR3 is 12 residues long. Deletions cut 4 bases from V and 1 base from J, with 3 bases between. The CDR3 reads CASSSGTDTQYF. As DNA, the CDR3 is TGTGCCAGCAGTTCAGGCACAGATACGCAGTATTTT.

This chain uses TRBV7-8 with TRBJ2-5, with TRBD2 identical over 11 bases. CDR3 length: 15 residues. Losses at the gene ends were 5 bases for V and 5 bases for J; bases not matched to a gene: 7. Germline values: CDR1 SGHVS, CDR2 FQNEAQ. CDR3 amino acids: CASSTTSGSSETQYF. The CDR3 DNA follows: TGTGCCAGCAGCACCACTAGCGGGAGTTCGGAGACCCAGTACTTC.

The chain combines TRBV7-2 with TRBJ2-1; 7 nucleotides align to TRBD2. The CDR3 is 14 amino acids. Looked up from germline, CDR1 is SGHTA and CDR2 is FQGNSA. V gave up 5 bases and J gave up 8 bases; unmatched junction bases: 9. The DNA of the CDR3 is TGTGCCAGCAGCCGCCGACTAGCAGTCGATGAGCAGTTCTTC. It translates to CASSRRLAVDEQFF.

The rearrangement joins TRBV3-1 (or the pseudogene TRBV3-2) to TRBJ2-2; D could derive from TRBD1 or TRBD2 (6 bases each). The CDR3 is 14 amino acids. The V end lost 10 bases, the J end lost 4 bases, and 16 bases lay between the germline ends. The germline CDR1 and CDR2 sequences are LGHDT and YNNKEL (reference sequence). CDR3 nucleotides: TGTGCCACCTCACAGGGAGCGGGCACCGGGGAGCTGTTTTTT. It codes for CATSQGAGTGELFF.

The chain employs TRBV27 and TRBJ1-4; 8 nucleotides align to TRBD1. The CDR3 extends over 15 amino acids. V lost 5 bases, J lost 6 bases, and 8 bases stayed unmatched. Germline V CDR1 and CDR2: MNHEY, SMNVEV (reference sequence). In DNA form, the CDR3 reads TGTGCCAGCAGTCCCCAAGGCAGGGGGCATGAAAAACTGTTTTTT. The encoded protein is CASSPQGRGHEKLFF.

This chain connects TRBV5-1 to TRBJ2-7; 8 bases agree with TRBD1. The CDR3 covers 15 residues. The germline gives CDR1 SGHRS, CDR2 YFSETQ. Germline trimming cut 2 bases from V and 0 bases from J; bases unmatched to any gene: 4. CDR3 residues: CASSFRTGSSYEQYF. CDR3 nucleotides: TGCGCCAGCAGCTTCCGGACAGGGAGCTCCTACGAGCAGTACTTC.

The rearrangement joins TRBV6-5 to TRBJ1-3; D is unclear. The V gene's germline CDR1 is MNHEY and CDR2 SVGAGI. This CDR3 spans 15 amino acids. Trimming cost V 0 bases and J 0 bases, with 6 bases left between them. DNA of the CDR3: TGTGCCAGCAGTTACTCAGGCGTCTCTGGAAACACCATATATTTT. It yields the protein CASSYSGVSGNTIYF.

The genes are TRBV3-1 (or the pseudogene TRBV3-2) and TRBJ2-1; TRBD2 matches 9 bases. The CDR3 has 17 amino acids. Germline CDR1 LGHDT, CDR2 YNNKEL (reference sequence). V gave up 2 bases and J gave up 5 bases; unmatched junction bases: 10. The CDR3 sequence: CASSQFLSGSLNNEQFF. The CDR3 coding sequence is TGTGCCAGCAGCCAATTCCTTAGCGGGAGTTTGAACAATGAGCAGTTCTTC.

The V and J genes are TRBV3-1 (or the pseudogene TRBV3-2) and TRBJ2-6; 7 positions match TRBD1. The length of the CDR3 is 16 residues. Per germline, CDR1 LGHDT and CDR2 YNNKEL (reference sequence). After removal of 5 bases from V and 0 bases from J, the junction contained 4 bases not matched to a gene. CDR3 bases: TGTGCCAGCAGCAGTAGGGGGCCCTCTGGGGCCAACGTCCTGACTTTC. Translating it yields CASSSRGPSGANVLTF.

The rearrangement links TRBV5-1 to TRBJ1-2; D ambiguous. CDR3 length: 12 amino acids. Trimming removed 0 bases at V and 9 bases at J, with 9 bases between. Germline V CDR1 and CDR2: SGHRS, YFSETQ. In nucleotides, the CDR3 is TGCGCCAGCAGCTTGGATGGGAAGCGCTACACCTTC. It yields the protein CASSLDGKRYTF.